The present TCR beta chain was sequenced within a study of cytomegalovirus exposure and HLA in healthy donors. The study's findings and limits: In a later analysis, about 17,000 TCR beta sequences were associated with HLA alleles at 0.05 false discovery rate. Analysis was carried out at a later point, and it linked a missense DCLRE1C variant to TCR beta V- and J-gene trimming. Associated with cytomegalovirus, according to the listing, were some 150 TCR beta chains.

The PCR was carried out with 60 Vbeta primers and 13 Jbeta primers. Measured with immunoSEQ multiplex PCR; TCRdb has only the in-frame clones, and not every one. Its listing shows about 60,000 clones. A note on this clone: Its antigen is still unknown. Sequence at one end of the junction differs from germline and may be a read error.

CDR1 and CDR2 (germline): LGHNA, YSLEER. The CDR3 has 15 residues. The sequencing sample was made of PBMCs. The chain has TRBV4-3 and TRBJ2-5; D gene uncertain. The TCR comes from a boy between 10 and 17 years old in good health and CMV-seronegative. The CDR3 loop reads CVSSQEVRSAYGQYF. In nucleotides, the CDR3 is TGCGTCAGCAGCCAAGAGGTACGGAGCGCCTACGGGCAGTACTTC.